This T cell receptor (beta chain) was identified during a study of T cell repertoires in cytomegalovirus infection. Study in general: Newly reported HLA-C-restricted and thoroughly characterized HLA-B-restricted CMV epitopes were employed. Through public TCR beta signatures, both CMV infection and matching HLA type were indicated.

V lost 1 base to trimming and J lost 5 bases, with 13 bases between them. The germline gives CDR1 SGHTA, CDR2 FQGNSA. This CDR3 region has 15 residues. TCRdb analysed the reads with MiXCR anew, one entry per CDR3 protein. The sample lists some 590,000 distinct CDR3 sequences; about 39% were seen once. Regarding this clonotype: Its antigen remains unknown.

This receptor was obtained from a human donor in good health (CMV status not recorded). Some clones in this sample may be carry-over from other donors' samples. Source: cultured PBMCs, taken from culture after CMV antigen stimulation. The chain recombines TRBV7-2 with TRBJ2-3, with D possibly matching TRBD2 (6 bases). The CDR3, as DNA: TGTGCCAGCAGCTTAGGGGGTAGCGGTGGAGATACGCAGTATTTT. Amino acids: CASSLGGSGGDTQYF.